A single T cell receptor (beta chain) is shown here with its context. Its antigen is currently unknown. Expressed TCRB transcripts were sequenced because the isolated RNA had all been reverse transcribed beforehand. This table comes from immunoSEQ multiplex PCR, and its TCRdb copy is limited to in-frame clones, with some not included. The data show around 310,000 clones, with roughly 14% seen just once and roughly 0.015% held by the top ten. Each of the CD4+ naive, central memory, regulatory and stem cell-like memory populations was sorted via CD45RO/CCR7/CD25/CD127/CD95/CD27. Germline V gene sequence: CDR1 LGHNA, CDR2 YSLEER. V dropped 0 bases and J dropped 7; count of bases not matched to a gene: 9. This CDR3 is built from 18 residues. The sample comes from a study of beta chain features in type 1 diabetes. Study results and caveats: Lower insertion and higher deletion counts appeared at VDJ junctions in type 1 diabetes patients. Within the patient group, naive, central memory and Treg TCRB repertoires appeared more similar to each other than within healthy donors. Researchers report that Type 1 diabetes patients had moderately but significantly shorter TCRB CDR3s across all four CD4+ subsets.

The chain carries TRBV4-3 and TRBJ2-2; TRBD2 matches at 12 bases. The specimen was naive CD4+ T cells from blood. The clonotype was recovered from a woman younger than 30 with type 1 diabetes. The DNA for the CDR3 is TGCGCCAGCAGCCAAGACCCTCTAGCGGGAGGGCGCGGCGGGGAGCTGTTTTTT. The encoded protein is CASSQDPLAGGRGGELFF.